The TCR beta chain under discussion was sequenced for a study of CD8 T cells in Susac syndrome. The RNA, about 0.45 to 1 ug, was put through reverse transcription using random hexamers. With immunoSEQ multiplex PCR, TCR beta CDR3 was amplified across 54 Vbeta and 13 Jbeta. A single record per CDR3 protein comes from TCRdb applying MiXCR to the immunoSEQ multiplex PCR reads. The data hold approximately 170,000 distinct CDR3 sequences, with approximately 95% observed a single time. The multiple sclerosis control group comprised treatment-naive patients with stable or active relapsing-remitting disease. It was negative isolation that provided the CD8+ and CD4+ T cells, whereas TEMRA cells were enriched by FACS. This clonotype occurred once. Germline CDR1 DFQATT, CDR2 SNEGSKA (reference sequence). V was clipped by 7 bases and J by 6 bases; unmatched bases: 8. The CDR3 has 14 amino acids.

This TCR derives from a human donor with multiple sclerosis. V usage is TRBV20-1 and J usage is TRBJ2-3; 12 bases are shared with TRBD2. The sample was CD4+ T cells from PBMCs. CDR3 protein: CSVFASGREDTQYF. CDR3 nucleotides: TGCAGTGTTTTCGCTAGCGGGAGGGAGGATACGCAGTATTTT.